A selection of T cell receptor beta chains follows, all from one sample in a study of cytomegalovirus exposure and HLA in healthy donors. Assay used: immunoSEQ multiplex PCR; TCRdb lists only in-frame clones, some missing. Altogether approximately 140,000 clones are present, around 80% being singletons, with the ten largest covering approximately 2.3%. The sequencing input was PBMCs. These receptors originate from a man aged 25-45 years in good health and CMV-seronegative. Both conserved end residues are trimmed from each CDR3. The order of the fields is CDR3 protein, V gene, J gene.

ASSFVGSEAF	TRBV7-8	TRBJ1-1
ASRGQGTDTQY	TRBV4-1	TRBJ2-3
ATVAGGSSYEQY	TRBV10-3	TRBJ2-7
ASSLTGPYEQY	TRBV5-6	TRBJ2-7
ASSYSLYQGAGGYT	TRBV6-5	TRBJ1-2
ASSPRSGQGNYGYT	TRBV7-8	TRBJ1-2
ASSLYAGVSDTEAF	TRBV4-1	TRBJ1-1
ASSWTGLAGAGANVLT	TRBV5-1	TRBJ2-6
ASRDGLEGEKLF	TRBV5-1	TRBJ1-4
ASSRRAPSSYEQY	TRBV9	TRBJ2-7
ASSLSLGNTIY	TRBV28	TRBJ1-3
ASSLQTYTDTQY	TRBV18	TRBJ2-3
ASSLGGANQPQH	TRBV19	TRBJ1-5
ASSYQLTGGTEAF	TRBV6-6	TRBJ1-1
ASSGGDRAPCT	TRBV5-1	TRBJ1-2
ASSLLAGEHTDTQY	TRBV5-4	TRBJ2-3
ASNLLEGGYTEAF	TRBV28	TRBJ1-1
AFDGWPRRPVQSGNTIY	TRBV19	TRBJ1-3
ASSLFRDGRSGELF	TRBV4-1	TRBJ2-2
ASSRQGINQPQH	TRBV2	TRBJ1-5
ASSLFPDRGHLPQH	TRBV27	TRBJ1-5
ASSEALTGGSSGGQF	TRBV2	TRBJ2-1
ASRADRVGRYEQY	TRBV2	TRBJ2-7
ASSGSSGTGWSLEQY	TRBV5-1	TRBJ2-7
ASSQILAGVFSYNEQF	TRBV4-1	TRBJ2-1